Sequencing of this T cell receptor (beta chain) was carried out in a study of T cell responses to AZD1222 COVID-19 vaccine. General study results and limits: Vaccine-associated CD4 TCRs ranged over spike, dominating at 160-218 and 743-854.

The CDR3 consists of 13 residues. CDR1 is SGHTA and CDR2 is FQGNSA in the germline V gene. Trimming took off 5 bases at V and 1 base at J, with 9 bases between the two ends. On this clone: Antigen: not known.

Some clones are missing from TCRdb's copy, which holds only in-frame ones; the method was immunoSEQ multiplex PCR. Of 69,000 or so clones in the sample, around nine tenths were seen once. V and J are TRBV7-2 and TRBJ2-7; D call uncertain. This sequence originates from an adult who received the MenACWY meningococcal vaccine as a control. The sequencing here drew on peripheral blood, taken 28 days after the second dose of the MenACWY control vaccine. The CDR3 DNA reads as TGTGCCAGCAGCGCCGCTGAATCCTACGAGCAGTACTTC. Amino acid sequence: CASSAAESYEQYF. Filled out from reference TRBV7-2 and TRBJ2-7, the complete variable domain reads GAGVSQSPSNKVTEKGKDVELRCDPISGHTALYWYRQSLGQGLEFLIYFQGNSAPDKSGLPSDRFSAERTGGSVSTLTIQRTQQEDSAVYLCASSAAESYEQYFGPGTRLTVT.